What follows are 3 T cell receptor beta chains derived from one specimen sequenced in a study of shared clonotypes between healthy human individuals. The table came from immunoSEQ multiplex PCR; TCRdb's copy has only in-frame clones and leaves some out. The profile shows roughly 1,000,000 clones, more than 75% of them singletons. The specimen sequenced was memory CD4+ T cells from PBMCs. The subset was: CD45RA-negative fraction. These receptors came from a young man in good health. Some clones in this sample may be carry-over from other donors' samples.

This chain uses TRBV29-1 with TRBJ2-7; D might be TRBD1 or TRBD2, each matching 5 bases. CDR3 length: 14 amino acids. V was pared by 4 bases and J by 7 bases, with 20 bases between. Germline assignment: CDR1 SQVTM and CDR2 ANQGSEA. The CDR3 coding sequence is TGCAGCGTTGTCGTGACTTTGGGGGTGAGGGAGCAGTACTTC. Its translation is CSVVVTLGVREQYF.

This chain uses TRBV28 with TRBJ1-1; D unclear. CDR1 is MDHEN and CDR2 is SYDVKM in the germline V gene. V lost 11 bases, J lost 4 bases, and 14 bases lay in between. CDR3 length: 12 amino acids. The CDR3 coding sequence is TGTGCCGTAGGCCGGGGTAGCACTGAAGCTTTCTTT. Amino acids: CAVGRGSTEAFF.

The chain uses TRBV15 and TRBJ1-5, with a tentative D call TRBD1 (6 bases). The CDR3 sequence is 15 residues long. Per germline, CDR1 LNHNV and CDR2 YYDKDF (reference sequence). Trimming stripped 0 bases from V and 6 bases from J, with 12 bases between. CDR3 amino acids: CATSRDGGARQPQHF. The CDR3 DNA sequence: TGTGCCACCAGCAGAGATGGGGGGGCCCGTCAGCCCCAGCATTTT.